This entry is about one T cell receptor beta chain. The data were taken from a study of preoperative IRX-2 immunotherapy in early breast cancer. The treatment was: preoperative locoregional IRX-2 cytokine immunotherapy. Samples came from a phase Ib trial of preoperative locoregional IRX-2 cytokine immunotherapy. Profiled with immunoSEQ multiplex PCR; TCRdb holds only in-frame clones, not every one. The sample shows around 57,000 clones, roughly 95% of them seen only once. The CDR3 is 14 amino acids. Germline V gives CDR1 MNHNY, CDR2 SVGAGI (reference sequence). V lost 3 bases and J 1 base, leaving 9 bases between the germline ends.

This chain links TRBV6-6 with TRBJ1-1, with unresolved D. The clonotype originates from a human donor with breast cancer. This material was collected from a patient treated with IRX-2 immunotherapy. DNA for the CDR3: TGTGCCAGCAGTTATGGAGGGAAGAACACTGAAGCTTTCTTT. Protein product: CASSYGGKNTEAFF.